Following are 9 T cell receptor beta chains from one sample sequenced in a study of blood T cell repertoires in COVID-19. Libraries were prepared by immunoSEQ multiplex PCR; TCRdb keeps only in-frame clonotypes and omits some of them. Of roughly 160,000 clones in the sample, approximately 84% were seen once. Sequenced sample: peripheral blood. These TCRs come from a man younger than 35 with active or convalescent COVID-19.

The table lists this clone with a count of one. The CDR3 region is CATSRDRGPYNEQFF. The CDR3 DNA reads as TGTGCCACCAGCAGAGATAGGGGCCCCTACAATGAGCAGTTCTTC. The chain employs TRBV15 and TRBJ2-1, with D maybe TRBD1 (5 bases). V lost 0 bases and J lost 2, with 8 bases in between. Germline CDR1 reads LNHNV; CDR2 reads YYDKDF (reference sequence). CDR3 length: 15 amino acids.

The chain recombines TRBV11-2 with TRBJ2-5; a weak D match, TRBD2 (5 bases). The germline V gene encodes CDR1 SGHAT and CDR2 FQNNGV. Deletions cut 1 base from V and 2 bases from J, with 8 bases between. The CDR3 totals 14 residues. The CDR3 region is CASSLGRRQETQYF. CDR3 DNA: TGTGCCAGCAGCTTAGGGAGGAGACAAGAGACCCAGTACTTC.

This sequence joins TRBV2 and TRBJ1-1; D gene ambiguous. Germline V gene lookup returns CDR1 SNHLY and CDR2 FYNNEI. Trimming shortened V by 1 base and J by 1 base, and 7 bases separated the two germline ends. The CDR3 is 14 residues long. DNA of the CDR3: TGTGCCAGCAGTGAAGTGAGAGAGAACACTGAAGCTTTCTTT. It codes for CASSEVRENTEAFF.

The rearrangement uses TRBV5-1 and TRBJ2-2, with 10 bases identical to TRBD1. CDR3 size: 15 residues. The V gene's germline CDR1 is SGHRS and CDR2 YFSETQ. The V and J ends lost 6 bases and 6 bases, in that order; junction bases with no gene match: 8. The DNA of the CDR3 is TGCGCCAGCATCGAACCGGGACAGGGGTCCGGGGAGCTGTTTTTT. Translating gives CASIEPGQGSGELFF.

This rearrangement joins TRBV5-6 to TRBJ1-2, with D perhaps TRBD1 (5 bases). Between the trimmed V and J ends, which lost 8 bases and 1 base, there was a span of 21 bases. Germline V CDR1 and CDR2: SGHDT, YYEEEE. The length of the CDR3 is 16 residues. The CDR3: CASTPGRASFNYGYTF. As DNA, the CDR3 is TGTGCCAGTACGCCCGGCAGGGCCTCCTTTAACTATGGCTACACCTTC.

The DNA of the CDR3 is TGTGCCAGCAGCCACGGGACAGGCTATGAAAAACTGTTTTTT. Translation: CASSHGTGYEKLFF. V is TRBV7-9 and J is TRBJ1-4; 8 nucleotides align to TRBD1. J lost 6 bases, V lost 5 bases, and 5 bases had no gene match. This CDR3 has 14 residues. The germline V gene has CDR1 SEHNR and CDR2 FQNEAQ (reference sequence).

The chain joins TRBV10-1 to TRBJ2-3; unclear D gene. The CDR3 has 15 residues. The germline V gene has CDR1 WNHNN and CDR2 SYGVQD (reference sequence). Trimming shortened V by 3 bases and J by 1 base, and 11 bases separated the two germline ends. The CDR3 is CASSDVGEGTDTQYF. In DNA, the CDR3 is TGCGCCAGCAGTGATGTGGGCGAAGGCACAGATACGCAGTATTTT.

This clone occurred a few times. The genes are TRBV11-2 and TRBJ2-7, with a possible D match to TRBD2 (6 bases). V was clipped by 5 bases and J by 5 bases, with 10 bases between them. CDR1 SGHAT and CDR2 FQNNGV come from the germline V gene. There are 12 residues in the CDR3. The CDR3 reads CASSRGVDEQYF. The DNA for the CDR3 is TGTGCCAGCAGCCGCGGGGTGGACGAGCAGTACTTC.

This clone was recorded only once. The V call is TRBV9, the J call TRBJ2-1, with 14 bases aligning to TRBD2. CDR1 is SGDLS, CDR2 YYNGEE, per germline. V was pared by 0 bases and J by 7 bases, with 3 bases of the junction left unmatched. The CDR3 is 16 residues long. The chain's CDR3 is CASSVGGTSGRNEQFF. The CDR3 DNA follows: TGTGCCAGCAGCGTAGGGGGGACTAGCGGGAGAAATGAGCAGTTCTTC. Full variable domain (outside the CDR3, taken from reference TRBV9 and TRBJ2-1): DSGVTQTPKHLITATGQRVTLRCSPRSGDLSVYWYQQSLDQGLQFLIQYYNGEERAKGNILERFSAQQFPDLHSELNLSSLELGDSALYFCASSVGGTSGRNEQFFGPGTRLTVL.